The 31 T cell receptor beta chains in this list originate from one sample, sequenced in a study of blood T cell repertoires in COVID-19. Assay: immunoSEQ multiplex PCR; the TCRdb copy retains only in-frame clones and omits some. Of 110,000 or so clones in the sample, approximately 80% were seen once. Material: peripheral blood. The receptors shown here come from a woman in her thirties or forties with acute or convalescent COVID-19.

This clone was observed a handful of times. The chain recombines TRBV9 with TRBJ1-6, with D hard to call. V lost 4 bases to trimming and J lost 0 bases, with 14 bases between them. Germline V lookup: CDR1 SGDLS, CDR2 YYNGEE. This CDR3 contains 17 residues. The CDR3 coding sequence is TGTGCCAGCAGCCCCCGTGGACTAAGCTCCTATAATTCACCCCTCCACTTT. Residues: CASSPRGLSSYNSPLHF. Looking up the rest from reference TRBV9 and TRBJ1-6 gives the full variable domain: DSGVTQTPKHLITATGQRVTLRCSPRSGDLSVYWYQQSLDQGLQFLIQYYNGEERAKGNILERFSAQQFPDLHSELNLSSLELGDSALYFCASSPRGLSSYNSPLHFGNGTRLTVT.

The rearrangement joins TRBV5-8 to TRBJ2-7; D call uncertain. The CDR3 is 13 amino acids. The ends were cut back, 0 bases at V and 3 bases at J, with 7 bases in the middle. Germline lookup yields CDR1 SGHTS and CDR2 YDEGEE. The CDR3 bases are TGTGCCAGCAGCTTGGGACTCAACTACGAGCAGTACTTC. Translating it yields CASSLGLNYEQYF.

The chain joins TRBV21-1 to TRBJ2-7; the table calls TRBD1, which could not be checked here. TRBV21-1 is a known pseudogene. CDR3 length equals 14 residues. The CDR3 region has the DNA TGTGCCAGCAGAGGGACAGGGGGGGACTACGAGCAGTACTTC. Translating it yields CASRGTGGDYEQYF.

The chain joins TRBV15 to TRBJ1-5, with TRBD1 matching 9 bases. V trimming: 5 bases; J trimming: 6 bases; junction bases outside the gene matches: 5. Germline V gives CDR1 LNHNV, CDR2 YYDKDF (reference sequence). This CDR3 spans 14 amino acids. CDR3 sequence: CATSGTGLGQPQHF. The CDR3 DNA reads TGTGCCACCAGCGGGACAGGGCTCGGTCAGCCCCAGCATTTT.

This clone was seen once. This chain uses TRBV7-2 with TRBJ2-1, with D possibly being TRBD1 (6 bases). Trimming left V 5 bases short and J 0 bases short, with 11 bases between. The CDR3 contains 15 residues. CDR1 is SGHTA, CDR2 FQGNSA, per germline. The CDR3 reads CASSLGQVSYNEQFF. As DNA, the CDR3 is TGTGCCAGCAGCCTGGGACAAGTCTCCTACAATGAGCAGTTCTTC.

This rearrangement joins TRBV19 to TRBJ1-5, with D possibly TRBD1 on 5 matching bases. This CDR3 region has 14 residues. Germline CDR1 LNHDA, CDR2 SQIVND (reference sequence). Trimming took 3 bases from V and 0 from J, leaving 6 bases between them. The CDR3 here is CASSIGGSNQPQHF. CDR3 in DNA: TGTGCCAGTAGTATCGGGGGTAGCAATCAGCCCCAGCATTTT.

This rearrangement joins TRBV11-3 to TRBJ1-1; D remains unclear. The germline gives CDR1 SGHNT, CDR2 YENEEA. The CDR3 sequence is 14 residues long. Trimming took off 0 bases at V and 4 bases at J, with 9 bases between the two ends. The CDR3 coding sequence is TGTGCCAGCAGCTTAGAGGGAGAGAGCACTGAAGCTTTCTTT. This translates into CASSLEGESTEAFF.

This chain joins TRBV7-2 and TRBJ2-3; 11 bases agree with TRBD2. Germline V gene data show CDR1 as SGHTA and CDR2 as FQGNSA. This CDR3 has 19 residues. Trimming took 6 bases from V and 0 from J; bases not matched to a gene: 14. Here the CDR3 DNA reads TGTGCCAGCAGTTCACCCTCTAGCGGGGGGTACTGGAGCACAGATACGCAGTATTTT. Amino acids: CASSSPSSGGYWSTDTQYF.

This clone was seen just once. This chain connects TRBV7-6 to TRBJ1-2; tentative D call: TRBD1 (6 bases). V was clipped by 3 bases and J by 8 bases, with 16 bases between them. The V gene's germline CDR1 is SGHVS and CDR2 FNYEAQ. The CDR3 spans 14 residues. The CDR3 sequence: CASSLAQGRTGYTF. CDR3 DNA: TGTGCCAGCAGCTTGGCTCAGGGGCGCACCGGCTACACCTTC. The entire variable domain, with the rest obtained from reference TRBV7-6 and TRBJ1-2, is as follows: GAGVSQSPRYKVTKRGQDVALRCDPISGHVSLYWYRQALGQGPEFLTYFNYEAQQDKSGLPNDRFSAERPEGSISTLTIQRTEQRDSAMYRCASSLAQGRTGYTFGSGTRLTVV.

This clone has just one count. The chain has TRBV30 and TRBJ1-5; 9 bases line up with TRBD1. V shed 5 bases, J shed 4 bases, and the junction held 6 bases outside the gene matches. CDR3 length: 14 amino acids. The germline CDR1 and CDR2 sequences are GTSNPN and SVGIG (reference sequence). This CDR3 is CAWALGQGNQPQHF. CDR3 DNA sequence: TGTGCCTGGGCTTTGGGACAGGGAAATCAGCCCCAGCATTTT.

The chain couples TRBV7-8 to TRBJ1-2; weak D call: TRBD1 (5 bases). The CDR3 consists of 13 residues. Trimming took off 10 bases at V and 0 bases at J, with 12 bases between the two ends. Germline lookup yields CDR1 SGHVS and CDR2 FQNEAQ. Here the CDR3 DNA reads TGTGCCACCACTACGACAGCTAACTATGGCTACACCTTC. Residues: CATTTTANYGYTF.

About this clone: The conserved closing phenylalanine or tryptophan is absent in this CDR3, likely reflecting a read error. No DNA is shown, since the ends of the CDR3 on it are uncertain; the CDR3 is the one TCRdb lists. V gene TRBV28 combines with J gene TRBJ1-2; the D segment call TRBD1 is taken from the table without a DNA check. The CDR3 is 11 amino acids in total, end residues counted. CDR1 and CDR2 from the germline V gene are MDHEN and SYDVKM. Here the CDR3 reads CASRNFRDSVL.

The chain recombines TRBV6-1 with TRBJ2-1, with 10 nucleotides matching TRBD1. CDR1 is MNHNS and CDR2 is SASEGT in the germline V gene. The V gene end was trimmed by 4 bases and the J gene end by 6 bases; junction bases not matched to a gene: 12. The CDR3 spans 17 residues. The CDR3 is CASSANRPGQGSNEQFF. The CDR3 DNA reads TGTGCCAGCAGTGCCAACCGACCGGGACAGGGGTCCAATGAGCAGTTCTTC.

The rearrangement links TRBV7-2 to TRBJ2-5, with a tentative D call TRBD1 (6 bases). This CDR3 has 14 residues. CDR1 is SGHTA and CDR2 is FQGNSA in the germline V gene. Trimming pared 3 bases from V and 5 bases from J, leaving 13 bases between. The CDR3 DNA is TGTGCCAGCAGCTTCAGGGGTTGGTGTGAGACCCAGTACTTC. This translates into CASSFRGWCETQYF.

The chain combines TRBV27 with TRBJ1-2; TRBD1 aligns across 11 bases. V gave up 3 bases and J gave up 4 bases; unmatched junction bases: 4. The CDR3 contains 15 residues. Germline CDR1 and CDR2: MNHEY and SMNVEV (reference sequence). CDR3 in amino acids: CASSFADRGLYGYTF. Here the CDR3 DNA reads TGTGCCAGCAGTTTTGCGGACAGGGGGCTCTATGGCTACACCTTC.

The chain uses TRBV24-1 and TRBJ2-1; 8 positions match TRBD1. Trimming cost V 4 bases and J 9 bases; bases outside gene matches: 4. Germline CDR1 is KGHDR and CDR2 is SFDVKD. The CDR3 has 13 residues. In DNA form, the CDR3 reads TGTGCCACCAGTGACCCAGGGGGCGGTGAGCAGTTCTTC. Residues: CATSDPGGGEQFF.

Concerning this clone: Additional DNA sequences in this sample encode the identical CDR3. The chain has TRBV7-9 and TRBJ1-1; D unresolved. The V gene's germline CDR1 is SEHNR and CDR2 FQNEAQ (reference sequence). Trimming took 6 bases from V and 1 from J, leaving 9 bases between them. This CDR3 contains 13 residues. CDR3 residues: CASSLTGNTEAFF. The CDR3 region has the DNA TGTGCCAGCAGTTTGACGGGGAACACTGAAGCTTTCTTT.

The V call is TRBV5-1, the J call TRBJ2-1, with 7 nucleotides matching TRBD1. With 4 bases clipped from V and 1 base from J, the junction kept 5 bases outside the gene matches. The germline CDR1 and CDR2 sequences are SGHRS and YFSETQ. The CDR3 is 15 residues long. This CDR3 reads CASSGRGNSYNEQFF. The CDR3 nucleotides read TGCGCCAGCAGCGGCAGGGGGAATTCCTACAATGAGCAGTTCTTC.

The rearrangement uses TRBV6-1 and TRBJ1-4, with D uncertain. Germline V gene lookup returns CDR1 MNHNS and CDR2 SASEGT. The length of the CDR3 is 13 residues. V dropped 4 bases and J dropped 7 bases, with 10 bases sitting between them. As DNA, the CDR3 is TGTGCCAGCAGTGGGATGGGAGGTGAAAAACTGTTTTTT. Translating it yields CASSGMGGEKLFF.

V gene TRBV19 combines with J gene TRBJ2-7, with 10 nucleotides matching TRBD1. CDR1 is LNHDA, CDR2 SQIVND, per germline (reference sequence). This CDR3 is built from 16 residues. After removal of 5 bases from V and 2 bases from J, the junction contained 9 bases not matched to a gene. Written as DNA, the CDR3 is TGTGCCAGTAGTCCCAAGACAGGGGGCCTTACCTACGAGCAGTACTTC. Translating it yields CASSPKTGGLTYEQYF.

The chain links TRBV19 to TRBJ2-2; D call uncertain. The CDR3 length is 14 residues. CDR1 is LNHDA and CDR2 is SQIVND in the germline V gene (reference sequence). V was cut by 4 bases and J by 0 bases, with 6 bases left in between. The CDR3 DNA is TGTGCCAGTAGTAACAGCCCGAACACCGGGGAGCTGTTTTTT. It is translated as CASSNSPNTGELFF.

This clone was seen a handful of times. The rearrangement uses TRBV19 and TRBJ1-1; D is unclear. Germline CDR1 LNHDA, CDR2 SQIVND (reference sequence). The CDR3 totals 18 residues. Trimming cost V 3 bases and J 3 bases, with 23 bases left between them. The CDR3 DNA reads as TGTGCCAGTAGTATGCTCCTTCAATGGCGGGCTCGGGACACTGAAGCTTTCTTT. It translates to CASSMLLQWRARDTEAFF.

The genes are TRBV5-1 and TRBJ2-1; a weak D match, TRBD2 (6 bases). V lost 0 bases and J lost 3, with 10 bases in between. The CDR3 totals 15 residues. The germline CDR1 and CDR2 sequences are SGHRS and YFSETQ. The chain's CDR3 is CASSLAGENYNEQFF. In DNA, the CDR3 is TGCGCCAGCAGCTTGGCGGGGGAAAACTACAATGAGCAGTTCTTC.

The chain recombines TRBV7-2 with TRBJ2-3, with D possibly being TRBD2 (6 bases). This CDR3 is 15 amino acids long. Per the germline V gene, CDR1 is SGHTA and CDR2 is FQGNSA. The V end lost 6 bases, the J end lost 4 bases, and 17 bases lay between the germline ends. Here the CDR3 DNA reads TGTGCCAGCAGACGGGTGGAGGGGCGGGCAGATACGCAGTATTTT. This encodes CASRRVEGRADTQYF.

This chain's CDR3 is CAWSGQGARMLYNYGYTF. CDR3 DNA sequence: TGTGCCTGGAGTGGACAGGGGGCCCGGATGCTTTACAACTATGGCTACACCTTC. The gene calls are TRBV30 and TRBJ1-2, with 10 bases matching TRBD1. CDR1 and CDR2 (germline): GTSNPN, SVGIG (reference sequence). This CDR3 comprises 18 residues. Trimming took 1 base from V and 2 from J; bases not matched to a gene: 13.

V gene TRBV6-4 combines with J gene TRBJ2-3, with TRBD1 as a possible D gene (5 bases). Germline V gives CDR1 MRHNA, CDR2 SNTAGT. This CDR3 comprises 13 residues. V was pared by 4 bases and J by 0 bases, with 5 bases between. The CDR3 DNA reads TGTGCCAGCAGTGGACAGAGCACAGATACGCAGTATTTT. Encoded protein: CASSGQSTDTQYF.

J is TRBJ2-3 and V is TRBV10-3; TRBD2 aligns across 9 bases. From germline, CDR1 is ENHRY and CDR2 SYGVKD. V was pared by 5 bases and J by 4 bases, with 7 bases of the junction left unmatched. The CDR3 contains 15 residues. As DNA, the CDR3 is TGTGCCATCAGTCCTGCGGGGGGGCACGCAGATACGCAGTATTTT. Translation gives CAISPAGGHADTQYF.

V usage is TRBV30 and J usage is TRBJ2-3; D not resolved. V was pared by 0 bases and J by 5 bases, with 18 bases between. The CDR3 loop spans 16 amino acids. Per the germline V gene, CDR1 is GTSNPN and CDR2 is SVGIG (reference sequence). CDR3 protein: CAWSVQGRLAVDTQYF. CDR3 DNA: TGTGCCTGGAGTGTACAAGGCAGGCTTGCCGTAGATACGCAGTATTTT.

The chain uses TRBV7-2 and TRBJ2-1; 9 bases agree with TRBD2. This CDR3 region has 18 residues. Germline trimming cut 5 bases from V and 0 bases from J; bases unmatched to any gene: 11. Germline lookup yields CDR1 SGHTA and CDR2 FQGNSA. CDR3 DNA: TGTGCCAGCAGCGCCAAAGCGGGGGGTAGTGGCTCCTACAATGAGCAGTTCTTC. Translated: CASSAKAGGSGSYNEQFF.

The chain carries TRBV30 and TRBJ2-5, with 9 bases fitting TRBD2. The V gene's germline CDR1 is GTSNPN and CDR2 SVGIG (reference sequence). The V segment lost 0 bases and the J segment 2 bases; nucleotides outside the gene matches: 4. The CDR3 is 15 residues long. The CDR3 DNA reads as TGTGCCTGGAGTGTACTCGGACTAGCGCAAGAGACCCAGTACTTC. Its translation is CAWSVLGLAQETQYF.

The chain recombines TRBV27 with TRBJ1-1; TRBD1 matches 8 bases. The V gene end was trimmed by 6 bases and the J gene end by 0 bases; junction bases not matched to a gene: 12. CDR3 length: 17 amino acids. In germline, CDR1 is MNHEY, CDR2 SMNVEV (reference sequence). In nucleotides, the CDR3 is TGTGCCAGCAGGACCAGGACAGGGCAAATCATGAACACTGAAGCTTTCTTT. It codes for CASRTRTGQIMNTEAFF.